This TCR beta chain appears in the sequencing data of a study of shared clonotypes between healthy human individuals (dated by TCRdb to 2018 to 2021). The study in broad terms: The cohort included three men and a couple of women between 18 and 49 years of age. Per donor, three plates each were used for CD4 naive and CD4 memory, two for CD8 naive, and one for CD8 memory. Different laboratories and diverse techniques were used to prepare libraries and sequence TCR repertoires, to increase sequencing depth and limit assay-specific biases. Leukapheresis yielded between about 0.85 and 10 billion PBMCs per donor. The study deeply sequenced blood TCR repertoires of five healthy adults to estimate repertoire size and the extent of clonotype sharing between individuals. The full study reports these points: Roughly 5% of naive CD4, 3.5% of naive CD8, roughly 2.4% of memory CD4, and approximately 0.4% of memory CD8 clonotypes were shared across several donors. Sampling was restricted to blood, and TCR repertoires in tissues likely differ from the TCR repertoires found in blood. Larger estimated clonotype richness was generally found for naive subsets than for memory subsets. Pairwise subsampling led to the expectation that sequencing depth would affect the degree of clonotype sharing among donors. Higher generation probabilities were observed for clonotypes shared by all four sorted-subset donors than for non-shared clonotypes. Rarefaction of sorted-subset datasets indicated incomplete sequencing despite the large sequencing depth. The genetic and exposure-history diversity represented was limited by the small number of donors.

With regard to this clone: The target of this receptor is not known. Per-base quality was not reported, and no clone a single base away is much larger than it.

Healthy HIV-negative adults with no recently reported acute infections or vaccinations were included as donors. All donors were Caucasian adults living in Nashville, Tennessee, USA. CD8 memory samples combined magnetically selected CD45RO+ cells with CCR7-negative CD45RA+ effector memory (TemRA) cells. Blood was obtained by leukapheresis, after which PBMCs were separated by Ficoll-Histopaque density gradient centrifugation and cryopreserved in liquid nitrogen vapor phase. Purity and quantity of every magnetically sorted T cell population were checked by analytical flow cytometry. Each sorted fraction had its genomic DNA isolated and then quantified by UV absorbance on a Nanodrop 2000c. Using the deep immunoSEQ assay, TCR CDR3 regions were amplified from genomic DNA by multiplex PCR. For each cell subset, the extracted genomic DNA was distributed evenly across all wells of several immunoSEQ 96-well plates, and each plate served as one replicate. Each replicate PCR for sorted subsets received around 0.2 ug genomic DNA, equal to about 30,000 T cell genomes. Purified libraries were quantified with a Qubit 3.0 fluorometer, sized on a Bioanalyzer 2100, and re-quantified with the KAPA Library Quantification kit. Every immunoSEQ 96-well plate was sequenced on a dedicated single-read 150-cycle Illumina NextSeq 550 flow cell. The study's processing was this. Because the immunoSEQ output included only junctional sequences and no quality scores, the filtering could not be the same as the filtering used for full-length reads. Sequences were annotated with PyIR, a Python wrapper for IgBLAST v1.9, and V/J genes and CDR3 were assigned using IMGT germline references. Reads with weak V/J assignments (E-value above 1e-6), missing CDR3, stop codons, out-of-frame junctions, or ambiguous translated residues were removed. V3J clonotypes were defined as sequences sharing the same inferred V gene, J gene, and CDR3 amino acid sequence. The percentage overlap between two repertoires was calculated by dividing the number of shared unique clonotypes by the size of the smaller repertoire. RTK rarefaction, the Chao1 estimator, and Recon v2.1 estimates of unobserved clonotypes were used to assess repertoire richness. For all TCRbeta clonotypes obtained by the gDNA method from a handful of donors, generation probabilities were computed with OLGA. This immuneACCESS table, as held by TCRdb, lists in-frame sequences with V and J called but not all clones. Of the missing ones, under half trace to an unresolved V gene in checked studies; the others have no known cause. V, J and clone size were drawn from that table, and D and trimming were deduced from the DNA. This sample has 600,000 to 750,000 clones in its table, and 90% of those were observed once. The top ten constitute 30% to 35% of the sample.

V trim: 5 bases; J trim: 7 bases; unmatched bases: 10. The CDR3 has 15 amino acids, counting the end cysteine and phenylalanine. The sequence is cut down to CDR3 DNA, 45 bases in frame from base 1. CDR1 SGHTA and CDR2 FQGTGA are derived from the germline V gene. The sequence is built from TRBV7-3 and TRBJ2-4, and TRBD1 matches 8 of the central bases. The sequence was obtained from a man younger than 35 in good health. Some clones in this sample may be carry-over from other donors' samples. Material for sequencing was memory CD8+ T cells from PBMCs. Per the publication, the cell subset or site label means: CD45RO+ cells pooled with CCR7-negative TemRA cells. Read as DNA, the sequence is TGTGCCAGCAGCCATGTGGGAGGACAGGGCAACATTCAGTACTTC. Translation gives CASSHVGGQGNIQYF.